The 24 T cell receptor beta chains below all came from one sample that was sequenced in a study of human T cells and chemical hapten exposure. TCRdb ran MiXCR on the RACE reads and lists one entry per CDR3 protein. The data show around 80,000 distinct CDR3 sequences, with over 8.5% seen just once and 1.5% to 1.7% held by the top ten. Described time point: healthy volunteer bleed at 6 weeks. Unfractionated whole blood yielded total RNA. The specimen was whole blood. The receptors come from a male donor in good health. Some clones in this sample may be carry-over from other donors' samples.

The V and J genes are TRBV3-1 and TRBJ2-3, with 8 bases lining up with TRBD2. The CDR3 runs to 15 residues. Germline CDR1 LGHDT, CDR2 YNNKEL (reference sequence). Germline trimming cut 1 base from V and 5 bases from J; bases unmatched to any gene: 5. The CDR3 nucleotides are TGTGCCAGCAGCCAAGTCGGGGGGGCCTTAGATACGCAGTATTTT. Its translation is CASSQVGGALDTQYF.

There are many counts of this clonotype. This chain joins TRBV5-1 and TRBJ2-2; D remains unclear. CDR3 length equals 16 residues. With 1 base removed from V and 0 bases from J, the gap between germline ends came to 10 bases. Looked up from germline, CDR1 is SGHRS and CDR2 is YFSETQ. CDR3 sequence reads: CASSLYTASNTGELFF. The CDR3 nucleotides read TGCGCCAGCAGCTTGTATACTGCATCGAACACCGGGGAGCTGTTTTTT.

This clonotype has a handful of counts. This chain connects TRBV6-6 to TRBJ1-5; D gene unclear. V was cut by 6 bases and J by 4 bases, with 16 bases left in between. Germline assignment: CDR1 MNHNY and CDR2 SVGAGI (reference sequence). CDR3 length: 15 amino acids. The CDR3 nucleotides are TGTGCCAGCAGCAAAGGACGGACTCAGAATCAGCCCCAGCATTTT. Protein product: CASSKGRTQNQPQHF.

This clonotype came up a few times. The V call is TRBV5-4, the J call TRBJ1-4, with TRBD1 identical over 9 bases. This CDR3 has 14 amino acids. V was clipped by 5 bases and J by 6 bases; unmatched bases: 5. CDR1 and CDR2 from the germline V gene are SGHNT and YYREEE (reference sequence). CDR3: CASRNTGGDEKLFF. The CDR3 DNA sequence: TGTGCCAGCAGGAACACAGGGGGCGATGAAAAACTGTTTTTT.

This clonotype was recorded a few times. CDR3: CASSYQQGTEAFF. The CDR3 DNA sequence: TGTGCCAGCAGTTACCAGCAGGGCACTGAAGCTTTCTTT. This chain links TRBV6-2 or TRBV6-3 with TRBJ1-1; D may be TRBD1 (5 bases). Germline-derived CDR1 and CDR2 are MNHEY and SVGEGT. Trimming left V 2 bases short and J 4 bases short, with 8 bases between. This CDR3 contains 13 residues.

The sample holds a few counts of this clonotype. The CDR3 bases are TGCGCCAGCAGCCAAGATGAGGGGCTCACTGAAGCTTTCTTT. Amino acid sequence: CASSQDEGLTEAFF. The chain recombines TRBV4-1 with TRBJ1-1, with D maybe TRBD1 (5 bases). V gave up 0 bases and J gave up 4 bases, with 9 bases separating them. CDR1 and CDR2 (germline): MGHRA, YSYEKL. The CDR3 spans 14 residues.

The rearrangement uses TRBV6-6 and TRBJ1-2; D is uncertain. In germline, CDR1 is MNHNY, CDR2 SVGAGI (reference sequence). CDR3 length: 14 residues. Trimming removed 0 bases at V and 5 bases at J, with 10 bases between. CDR3 protein: CASSYSLRQYGYTF. The CDR3 DNA reads as TGTGCCAGCAGTTACTCGTTAAGGCAGTATGGCTACACCTTC.

This chain's CDR3 is CASRTRTGTGAYEQYF. CDR3 in DNA: TGTGCCAGCAGGACGAGAACCGGGACAGGGGCGTACGAGCAGTACTTC. The chain is built from TRBV6-5 and TRBJ2-7; 10 bases are a match to TRBD1. The germline V gene has CDR1 MNHEY and CDR2 SVGAGI. J lost 4 bases, V lost 6 bases, and 12 bases had no gene match. The CDR3 consists of 16 residues.

This clonotype was picked up many times. J is TRBJ1-5 and V is TRBV6-2 or TRBV6-3; D not resolved. The germline V gene encodes CDR1 MNHEY and CDR2 SVGEGT. Trimming removed 7 bases at V and 15 bases at J, with 19 bases between. The CDR3 totals 12 residues. The CDR3 loop is CASISPRGDGHF. CDR3 bases: TGTGCCAGCATCTCCCCGAGAGGCGACGGGCATTTT.

This sequence joins TRBV20-1 and TRBJ1-2; possibly TRBD1 for D (5 bases). The CDR3 is made up of 13 amino acids. Germline V gene data show CDR1 as DFQATT and CDR2 as SNEGSKA (reference sequence). CDR3 DNA: TGCAGGCCATACCGGGCGGGGGATGGAGGCTACACCTTC. Its translation: CRPYRAGDGGYTF.

V usage is TRBV6-5 and J usage is TRBJ1-6, with D possibly matching TRBD1 (6 bases). The CDR3 contains 16 residues. Germline V lookup: CDR1 MNHEY, CDR2 SVGAGI. V dropped 0 bases and J dropped 6 bases, with 12 bases sitting between them. The CDR3 DNA reads as TGTGCCAGCAGTTACTCGAGCTGGGGGCCTAATTCACCCCTCCACTTT. It translates to CASSYSSWGPNSPLHF.

This clonotype was counted only a few times. The chain carries TRBV27 and TRBJ1-2; D perhaps matches TRBD1 (6 bases). This CDR3 has 15 residues. Germline CDR1 and CDR2: MNHEY and SMNVEV (reference sequence). V was clipped by 6 bases and J by 3 bases, with 17 bases between them. The CDR3: CASRTDRTAHYGYTF. In DNA form, the CDR3 reads TGTGCCAGCAGAACAGATAGGACAGCTCACTATGGCTACACCTTC.

The chain has TRBV6-5 and TRBJ2-5; TRBD2 might be the D (5 bases). V lost 4 bases and J lost 2, with 14 bases in between. The germline V gene encodes CDR1 MNHEY and CDR2 SVGAGI. The CDR3 has 15 residues. In DNA, the CDR3 is TGTGCCAGCAGTTCCGGAGGTGGTCTACAAGAGACCCAGTACTTC. As protein: CASSSGGGLQETQYF.

The gene calls are TRBV6-2 or TRBV6-3 and TRBJ2-2, with 7 positions matching TRBD1. V dropped 10 bases and J dropped 0; count of bases not matched to a gene: 5. Germline CDR1 MNHEY, CDR2 SVGEGT. This CDR3 spans 14 amino acids. The CDR3 protein is CAIRDSSNTGELFF. The CDR3 DNA reads as TGTGCCATCAGGGACAGTTCGAACACCGGGGAGCTGTTTTTT.

The gene calls are TRBV27 and TRBJ2-7, with unresolved D. Trimming shortened V by 0 bases and J by 2 bases, and 17 bases separated the two germline ends. CDR1 and CDR2 (germline): MNHEY, SMNVEV (reference sequence). The CDR3 spans 17 residues. The CDR3 coding sequence is TGTGCCAGCAGTTTATCGATTAGTGATGGCAGCCCCTACGAGCAGTACTTC. Encoded protein: CASSLSISDGSPYEQYF.

The chain has TRBV6-5 and TRBJ1-1; D uncertain. V lost 4 bases, J lost 6 bases, and 15 bases lay in between. Germline lookup yields CDR1 MNHEY and CDR2 SVGAGI. The CDR3 length is 14 residues. CDR3 coding DNA: TGTGCCAGCAGTTCCGACCGGTCGGGGTCTGAAGCTTTCTTT. Protein sequence: CASSSDRSGSEAFF.

The chain links TRBV6-5 to TRBJ1-1; D perhaps matches TRBD1 (5 bases). CDR3 size: 15 residues. Germline-derived CDR1 and CDR2 are MNHEY and SVGAGI. The V end lost 2 bases, the J end lost 5 bases, and 15 bases lay between the germline ends. The CDR3 spells CASSYQKGLSTEAFF. CDR3 sequence (DNA): TGTGCCAGCAGTTACCAAAAGGGACTGAGTACTGAAGCTTTCTTT.

This clonotype came up a few times. The chain uses TRBV7-2 and TRBJ2-7; 12 bases match TRBD2. The CDR3 length is 14 residues. Germline V gives CDR1 SGHTA, CDR2 FQGNSA. V dropped 3 bases and J dropped 5; count of bases not matched to a gene: 2. The CDR3 protein is CASSFSSGGDEQYF. CDR3 coding DNA: TGTGCCAGCAGCTTCTCTAGCGGGGGGGACGAGCAGTACTTC.

This clonotype showed up many times. The chain couples TRBV3-1 to TRBJ2-3; 11 bases are a match to TRBD2. There are 20 residues in the CDR3. Germline CDR1 and CDR2: LGHDT and YNNKEL (reference sequence). Trimming cost V 0 bases and J 0 bases; bases outside gene matches: 11. The CDR3 nucleotides read TGTGCCAGCAGCCAAGATCATAGGACTAGCGGGCACGCTAGCACAGATACGCAGTATTTT. It is translated as CASSQDHRTSGHASTDTQYF.

In this sample, this clonotype turned up once. The genes are TRBV20-1 and TRBJ2-3; D gene uncertain. The CDR3 covers 17 residues. V lost 0 bases to trimming and J lost 0 bases, with 16 bases between them. Germline values: CDR1 DFQATT, CDR2 SNEGSKA (reference sequence). The chain's CDR3 is CSARDSNRAASTDTQYF. In DNA form, the CDR3 reads TGCAGTGCTAGAGATAGCAATAGGGCCGCAAGCACAGATACGCAGTATTTT.

This clonotype was detected ten times or more. The CDR3 sequence is CASSLWGYEQYF. The CDR3, as DNA: TGTGCCAGCAGCTTATGGGGGTACGAGCAGTACTTC. The J gene is TRBJ2-7, the V gene TRBV7-2; D possibly uses TRBD1 or TRBD2 (5 bases each). Germline lookup yields CDR1 SGHTA and CDR2 FQGNSA. CDR3 length equals 12 residues. The V end lost 2 bases, the J end lost 4 bases, and 6 bases lay between the germline ends. Complete variable domain (other parts from reference TRBV7-2 and TRBJ2-7): GAGVSQSPSNKVTEKGKDVELRCDPISGHTALYWYRQSLGQGLEFLIYFQGNSAPDKSGLPSDRFSAERTGGSVSTLTIQRTQQEDSAVYLCASSLWGYEQYFGPGTRLTVT.

This clonotype was seen a handful of times. This chain links TRBV14 with TRBJ2-3; tentative D call: TRBD2 (5 bases). Germline CDR1 and CDR2: SGHDN and FVKESK. The CDR3 has 16 amino acids. The V end lost 0 bases, the J end lost 11 bases, and 21 bases lay between the germline ends. This chain's CDR3 is CASSQDLLVVLGVQYF. The CDR3 nucleotides are TGTGCCAGCAGCCAAGATTTATTGGTGGTACTAGGAGTGCAGTATTTT.

This clonotype was recorded at least ten times. V gene TRBV20-1 combines with J gene TRBJ2-3; D possibly corresponds to TRBD1 (6 bases). The CDR3 has 13 residues. V shed 4 bases and J shed 3 bases, with 11 bases lying between them. Germline V gene lookup returns CDR1 DFQATT and CDR2 SNEGSKA (reference sequence). The DNA for the CDR3 is TGCAGTGCTAAACAGGGTTCGACAGATACGCAGTATTTT. It translates to CSAKQGSTDTQYF.

Only a few counts were recorded for this clonotype. The V gene is TRBV4-1, the J gene TRBJ1-1, with D unresolved. The CDR3 is made up of 13 amino acids. Trimming took off 5 bases at V and 1 base at J, with 8 bases between the two ends. CDR1 and CDR2 from the germline V gene are MGHRA and YSYEKL. The CDR3 loop reads CASSYGRNTEAFF. CDR3 bases: TGCGCCAGCAGCTATGGGCGGAACACTGAAGCTTTCTTT.